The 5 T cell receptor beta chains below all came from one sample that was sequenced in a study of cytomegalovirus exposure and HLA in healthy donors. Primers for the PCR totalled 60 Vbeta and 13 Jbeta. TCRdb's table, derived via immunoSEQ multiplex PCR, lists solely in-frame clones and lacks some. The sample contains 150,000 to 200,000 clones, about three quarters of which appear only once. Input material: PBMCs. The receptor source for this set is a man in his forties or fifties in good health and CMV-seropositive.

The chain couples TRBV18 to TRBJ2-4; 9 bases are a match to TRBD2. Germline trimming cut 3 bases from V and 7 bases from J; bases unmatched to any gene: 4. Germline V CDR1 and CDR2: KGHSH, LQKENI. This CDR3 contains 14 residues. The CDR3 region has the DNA TGTGCCAGCTCACCGTCCAGCGGGGGGAACATTCAGTACTTC. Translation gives CASSPSSGGNIQYF. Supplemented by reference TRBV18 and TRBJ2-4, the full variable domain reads NAGVMQNPRHLVRRRGQEARLRCSPMKGHSHVYWYRQLPEEGLKFMVYLQKENIIDESGMPKERFSAEFPKEGPSILRIQQVVRGDSAAYFCASSPSSGGNIQYFGAGTRLSVL.

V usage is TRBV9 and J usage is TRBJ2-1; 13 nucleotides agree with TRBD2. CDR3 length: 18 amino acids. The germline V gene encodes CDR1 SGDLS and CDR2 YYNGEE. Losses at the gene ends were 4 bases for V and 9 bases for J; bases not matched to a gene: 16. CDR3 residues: CASSRGTSGTSPKGEQFF. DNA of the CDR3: TGTGCCAGCAGCAGAGGGACTAGCGGGACCTCTCCTAAGGGTGAGCAGTTCTTC.

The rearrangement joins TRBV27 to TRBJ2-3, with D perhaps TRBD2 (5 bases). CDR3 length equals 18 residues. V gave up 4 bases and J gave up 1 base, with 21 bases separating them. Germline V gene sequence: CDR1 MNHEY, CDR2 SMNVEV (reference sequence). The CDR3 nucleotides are TGTGCCAGCAGTTCCCACGGTTTATATCTAGCCCGCACAGATACGCAGTATTTT. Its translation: CASSSHGLYLARTDTQYF.

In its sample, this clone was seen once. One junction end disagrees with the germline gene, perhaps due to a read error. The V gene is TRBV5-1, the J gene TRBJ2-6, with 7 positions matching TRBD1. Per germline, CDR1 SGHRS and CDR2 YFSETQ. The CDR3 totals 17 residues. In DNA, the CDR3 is TGCGCCAGCAGCGACGGACAGGCAAACTCTGGGGCCAACGGCCTGACTTTC. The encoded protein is CASSDGQANSGANGLTF. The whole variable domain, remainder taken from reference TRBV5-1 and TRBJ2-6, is KAGVTQTPRYLIKTRGQQVTLSCSPISGHRSVSWYQQTPGQGLQFLFEYFSETQRNKGNFPGRFSGRQFSNSRSEMNVSTLELGDSALYLCASSDGQANSGANGLTFGAGSRLTVL.

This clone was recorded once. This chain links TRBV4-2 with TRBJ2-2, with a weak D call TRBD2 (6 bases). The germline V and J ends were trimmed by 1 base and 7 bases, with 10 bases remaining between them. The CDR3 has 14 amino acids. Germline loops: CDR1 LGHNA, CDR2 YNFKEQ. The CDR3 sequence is CASSQALAHGELFF. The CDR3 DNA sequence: TGTGCCAGCAGCCAAGCCCTAGCGCACGGGGAGCTGTTTTTT.